Sequencing of this T cell receptor (beta chain) was carried out in a study of blood T cells in healthy people across ages. Study outcomes and limitations: Strong correlation linked observed beta diversity and percent naive T cells. The unsorted PBMCs prevented any conclusive comparison of naive versus antigen-experienced cells.

This CDR3 spans 17 amino acids. The germline gives CDR1 SGHVS, CDR2 FQNEAQ. V was clipped by 5 bases and J by 2 bases, with 20 bases between them. Primed by a sample-barcoded 5' primer and a J-beta primer mix, a second PCR proceeded for about 6 to 11 cycles. TCRdb fed the 5' RACE reads into MiXCR, producing one record per CDR3 protein. The sample records around 1,000,000 distinct CDR3 sequences, under 30% being singletons. Comments on this clonotype: The antigen is unknown.

These records were also assigned to another study, of T cells of mothers and their children. This second study notes: A few healthy Caucasian mothers, along with their six children, were the donors. Thymic selection shapes TCR recombination output in related pairs, and it does so similarly in unrelated pairs.

The J gene is TRBJ2-3, the V gene TRBV7-8, with D perhaps matching TRBD1 (5 bases). The sequencing input was blood. The source is a girl aged 2 to 10 in good health. The CDR3 spells CASSRKLDRPHTDTQYF. The CDR3 DNA is TGTGCCAGCAGCCGAAAGCTAGACAGACCCCACACAGATACGCAGTATTTT.